A selection of T cell receptor beta chains follows, all from one sample in a study of T cell responses to AZD1222 COVID-19 vaccine. Some clones are missing from TCRdb's copy, which holds only in-frame ones; the method was immunoSEQ multiplex PCR. Of fewer than 200,000 clones listed, 70% to 90% are singletons. The input for sequencing was peripheral blood, taken 28 days after the second AZD1222 dose. The origin of the receptors is an adult who received the AZD1222 COVID-19 vaccine. The CDR3 runs from the conserved cysteine through the conserved F or W. D genes are given only for firm matches. The listing skips clone size in some rows; elsewhere it reads once, few, many or a size class.

d_call j_call v_call clone_size cdr3_aa cdr3_nt
TRBD1 TRBJ1-5 TRBV30 . CAWGSRRTGGEYSNQPQHF TGTGCCTGGGGGAGCCGGCGGACAGGGGGAGAATATAGCAATCAGCCCCAGCATTTT
TRBD1 TRBJ2-7 TRBV6-2/TRBV6-3 . CASNYRFEGAFYEQYF TGTGCCAGCAATTATAGGTTCGAGGGGGCTTTCTACGAGCAGTACTTC
. TRBJ2-5 TRBV10-2 . CASRGTGRAQETQYF TGCGCCAGCAGGGGGACTGGAAGAGCGCAAGAGACCCAGTACTTC
. TRBJ2-5 TRBV3-1/TRBV3-2 . CASSHDSWVRQETQYF TGTGCCAGCAGCCACGACTCTTGGGTCAGGCAAGAGACCCAGTACTTC
TRBD2 TRBJ2-1 TRBV20-1 . CSATTSGARFF TGCAGTGCCACGACTAGCGGGGCGCGGTTCTTC
. TRBJ1-2 TRBV5-8 once CASRDRANYGYTF TGTGCCAGCAGGGATCGAGCTAACTATGGCTACACCTTC
TRBD2 TRBJ2-3 TRBV7-6 . CASSWPGLAGTSTDTQYF TGTGCCAGCAGCTGGCCGGGACTAGCGGGAACTAGCACAGATACGCAGTATTTT
. TRBJ2-1 TRBV7-9 once CASSTGPGASYNEQFF TGTGCCAGCAGCACCGGTCCCGGGGCCTCCTACAATGAGCAGTTCTTC
. TRBJ2-2 TRBV5-1 . CACQLLQNTGELFF TGCGCCTGCCAGCTTCTACAGAACACCGGGGAGCTGTTTTTT
. TRBJ2-7 TRBV5-4 . CASSLDFAYEQYF TGTGCCAGCAGCTTGGATTTCGCCTACGAGCAGTACTTC
. TRBJ1-6 TRBV10-3 . CAISDQGNSPLHF TGTGCCATCAGTGATCAGGGAAATTCACCCCTCCACTTT
. TRBJ2-4 TRBV21-1 . CASSTESPKGGGCAGLAKNIQYF TGTGCCAGCAGCACCGAAAGTCCGAAAGGAGGTGGGTGTGCAGGGTTGGCCAAAAACATTCAGTACTTC
. TRBJ1-2 TRBV6-1 . CASSERGGANYGYTF TGTGCCAGCAGTGAACGGGGGGGGGCTAACTATGGCTACACCTTC
. TRBJ2-5 TRBV6-8 . CASNLGLIGAEETQYF TGTGCCAGCAACCTCGGGCTGATCGGGGCAGAAGAGACCCAGTACTTC
. TRBJ2-3 TRBV6-1 . CASSERGEDTQYF TGTGCCAGCAGTGAACGTGGCGAGGATACGCAGTATTTT
. TRBJ1-2 TRBV2 . CASSGVRGVNYGYTF TGTGCCAGCAGTGGAGTCAGAGGGGTGAACTATGGCTACACCTTC
. TRBJ2-6 TRBV4-1 . CASSQPPGAGANVLTF TGCGCCAGCAGCCAACCCCCAGGGGCTGGGGCCAACGTCCTGACTTTC
TRBD1 TRBJ1-5 TRBV5-1 . CASSPQGEDQPQHF TGCGCCAGCAGCCCACAGGGGGAGGATCAGCCCCAGCATTTT
. TRBJ1-2 TRBV7-9 . CASSLEQGGYTF TGTGCCAGCAGCTTAGAGCAGGGAGGCTACACCTTC
. TRBJ2-7 TRBV19 . CASSPPDRYEQYF TGTGCCAGTAGTCCCCCCGACCGCTACGAGCAGTACTTC
. TRBJ2-2 TRBV7-7 once CASSLEGVGGSGTGELFF TGTGCCAGCAGCTTAGAGGGTGTAGGGGGGAGCGGCACCGGGGAGCTGTTTTTT
. TRBJ1-2 TRBV7-4 . CASSFLRYRRKRNYGYTF TGTGCCAGCAGCTTTTTACGGTACAGGCGAAAGAGGAACTATGGCTACACCTTC
TRBD1 TRBJ1-2 TRBV5-6 . CASSLSTGGLTRYGYTF TGTGCCAGCAGCTTGTCAACAGGGGGCCTAACTCGCTATGGCTACACCTTC
. TRBJ1-2 TRBV5-1 . CASSTSGFPYLNYGYTF TGCGCCAGCAGCACCTCAGGTTTCCCTTACCTTAACTATGGCTACACCTTC
. TRBJ1-1 TRBV7-9 . CASSLEAGVGTEAFF TGTGCCAGCAGCTTAGAGGCAGGGGTTGGCACTGAAGCTTTCTTT
TRBD1 TRBJ1-6 TRBV27 . CASSPIRGQSGSPLHF TGTGCCAGCAGTCCCATAAGGGGGCAATCAGGATCACCCCTCCACTTT
TRBD1 TRBJ1-4 TRBV12-3/TRBV12-4 . CASSNGQGGNLFF TGTGCCAGCAGCAATGGACAGGGGGGGAATCTGTTTTTT
. TRBJ2-7 TRBV14 . CASSQSVSLYYEQYF TGTGCCAGCAGCCAGTCGGTAAGCCTTTACTACGAGCAGTACTTC
. TRBJ1-4 TRBV4-1 . CASSLQTSEKLFF TGCGCCAGCAGTCTCCAGACGAGTGAAAAACTGTTTTTT
TRBD1 TRBJ1-6 TRBV19 . CASTPRTGGNSPLHF TGTGCCAGTACTCCAAGGACAGGCGGTAATTCACCCCTCCACTTT
. TRBJ2-3 TRBV10-3 . CAISDQLGADTQYF TGTGCCATCAGCGACCAGTTGGGCGCAGATACGCAGTATTTT
TRBD1 TRBJ1-2 TRBV19 . CATNGQGAKDYGYTF TGTGCCACCAACGGCCAGGGGGCAAAAGACTATGGCTACACCTTC
. TRBJ1-1 TRBV4-3 . CASSQDLYTEAFF TGCGCCAGCAGCCAAGACTTGTACACTGAAGCTTTCTTT
. TRBJ1-5 TRBV2 . CASSEVAGMGGNQPQHF TGTGCCAGCAGTGAAGTCGCAGGGATGGGTGGCAATCAGCCCCAGCATTTT
TRBD1 TRBJ2-7 TRBV5-8 once CASSPDRGGYEQYF TGTGCCAGCAGCCCGGACAGGGGAGGCTACGAGCAGTACTTC